This T cell receptor beta chain was recovered during a study of shared clonotypes between healthy human individuals. General study points: Sorted-subset sequencing, rarefaction showed, was incomplete despite large depth. The study found lower generation probabilities in non-shared clonotypes than in those shared by all four donors.

Notes on this clone: Its antigen is undetermined.

Naive CD8 cells lacked CD45RO and underwent positive selection for CCR7, leaving out terminally differentiated effector memory CD45RA+ cells. The donors, all of them Caucasian adults, lived in Nashville, Tennessee. The method was immunoSEQ multiplex PCR; TCRdb's version includes in-frame clones alone and lacks a portion of them. The table shows around 2.1 million clones, with around 93% occurring only once. The sequenced sample consisted of naive CD8+ T cells from PBMCs. The clonotype comes from a man aged 18-30 years in good health. Some clones in this sample may be carry-over from other donors' samples.

CDR3 DNA sequence: TGTGCCAGCAGCAGTCCGGGAAATCTCTACGAGCAGTACTTC. This sequence encodes CASSSPGNLYEQYF. J is TRBJ2-7 and V is TRBV5-6; the D gene is possibly TRBD2 (5 bases). The V gene's germline CDR1 is SGHDT and CDR2 YYEEEE. V was cut by 4 bases and J by 3 bases, with 14 bases left in between. This CDR3 region has 14 residues.